The 32 T cell receptor beta chains in this list originate from one sample, sequenced in a study of T-cell reconstitution after alpha-beta-depleted transplantation in children. During its preparation, the TCRbeta library received unique molecular identifiers. A single record per CDR3 protein comes from TCRdb applying MiXCR to the PCR reads. The repertoire holds around 370,000 distinct CDR3 sequences, with 10% as singletons. The starting material was PBMCs from the stem cell graft donor, obtained from the stem cell graft. The receptors originated from a human donor who donated a stem cell graft to a child with acute lymphoblastic leukemia.

A few counts support this clonotype. The chain links TRBV5-1 to TRBJ2-5, with 12 bases matching TRBD1. The CDR3 has 16 residues. Germline V lookup: CDR1 SGHRS, CDR2 YFSETQ. The V gene end was trimmed by 4 bases and the J gene end by 5 bases; junction bases not matched to a gene: 9. The CDR3 bases are TGCGCCAGCAGCGTCGCCGGGACAGGGGGCTCGGAGACCCAGTACTTC. Its protein is CASSVAGTGGSETQYF.

This clonotype occurred many times. The gene calls are TRBV29-1 and TRBJ1-1; possibly TRBD1 for D (6 bases). Per the germline V gene, CDR1 is SQVTM and CDR2 is ANQGSEA. The CDR3 consists of 14 residues. V was clipped by 3 bases and J by 3 bases, with 14 bases between them. The CDR3 loop is CSVDVGQSHTEAFF. The CDR3 DNA reads as TGCAGCGTTGACGTCGGACAGAGTCACACTGAAGCTTTCTTT.

At least ten counts were recorded for this clonotype. The CDR3 DNA reads TGTGCCAGCAGTCCGGACAGGGAAGAGACCCAGTACTTC. Protein: CASSPDREETQYF. This sequence joins TRBV27 and TRBJ2-5; TRBD1 aligns across 8 bases. CDR3 length: 13 amino acids. V lost 5 bases, J lost 3 bases, and 2 bases stayed unmatched. Germline CDR1 is MNHEY and CDR2 is SMNVEV (reference sequence).

This clonotype was recorded at least ten times. This chain links TRBV20-1 with TRBJ2-3; D remains ambiguous. Trimming cost V 2 bases and J 5 bases, with 5 bases left between them. Looked up from germline, CDR1 is DFQATT and CDR2 is SNEGSKA (reference sequence). CDR3 length equals 11 residues. The CDR3 here is CSARRGDTQYF. CDR3 in DNA: TGCAGTGCTAGAAGAGGAGATACGCAGTATTTT.

This clonotype was seen a few times. The gene calls are TRBV29-1 and TRBJ2-7; TRBD1 aligns across 10 bases. The CDR3 runs to 16 residues. CDR1 is SQVTM and CDR2 is ANQGSEA in the germline V gene. V was pared by 6 bases and J by 4 bases, with 15 bases of the junction left unmatched. CDR3 in amino acids: CSVSGGQGGDLYEQYF. As DNA, the CDR3 is TGCAGCGTCTCCGGCGGACAGGGGGGTGATCTTTACGAGCAGTACTTC.

This clonotype was observed a handful of times. The rearrangement joins TRBV5-6 to TRBJ1-1; D uncertain. V was pared by 4 bases and J by 1 base, with 14 bases between. The length of the CDR3 is 15 residues. CDR1 is SGHDT and CDR2 is YYEEEE in the germline V gene. CDR3 protein: CASSPDASWNTEAFF. DNA of the CDR3: TGTGCCAGCAGCCCCGACGCATCATGGAACACTGAAGCTTTCTTT. The entire variable domain, with the rest obtained from reference TRBV5-6 and TRBJ1-1, is as follows: DAGVTQSPTHLIKTRGQQVTLRCSPKSGHDTVSWYQQALGQGPQFIFQYYEEEERQRGNFPDRFSGHQFPNYSSELNVNALLLGDSALYLCASSPDASWNTEAFFGQGTRLTVV.

The chain employs TRBV7-6 and TRBJ2-5; 10 bases match TRBD1. The CDR3 has 16 amino acids. The junction had 11 bases not matched to a gene; V was cut back by 5 bases and J by 5 bases. Germline V gene sequence: CDR1 SGHVS, CDR2 FNYEAQ. The CDR3 here is CASSPRQGAGRETQYF. CDR3 bases: TGTGCCAGCAGCCCAAGACAGGGGGCGGGTCGGGAGACCCAGTACTTC.

This clonotype has at least ten counts. The chain combines TRBV5-1 with TRBJ2-1; 15 bases are a match to TRBD2. The CDR3 spans 19 residues. V shed 0 bases and J 8 bases; nucleotides not matched to a gene: 12. CDR1 is SGHRS and CDR2 is YFSETQ in the germline V gene. CDR3 DNA: TGCGCCAGCAGCTTGGGGCCCCGAGGACTAGCGGGAGGGCCTGATGAGCAGTTCTTC. Amino acids: CASSLGPRGLAGGPDEQFF.

At least ten counts were recorded for this clonotype. The chain is built from TRBV28 and TRBJ1-1, with 7 bases that match TRBD1. Germline trimming cut 7 bases from V and 6 bases from J; bases unmatched to any gene: 8. The CDR3 runs to 13 residues. Germline V lookup: CDR1 MDHEN, CDR2 SYDVKM. In DNA form, the CDR3 reads TGTGCCAGCATCATGACAGGGAAGGCTGAAGCTTTCTTT. Protein product: CASIMTGKAEAFF.

This clonotype was seen ten or more times. The chain combines TRBV12-3 or TRBV12-4 with TRBJ2-6; possibly TRBD2 for D (6 bases). The V end was cut by 6 bases, the J end by 0 bases, with 12 bases between. The CDR3 consists of 16 residues. This chain's CDR3 is CASRIDGGSGANVLTF. The CDR3, as DNA: TGTGCCAGCAGAATCGACGGGGGCTCTGGGGCCAACGTCCTGACTTTC.

This rearrangement joins TRBV5-1 to TRBJ1-6, with 7 bases fitting TRBD1. The CDR3 spans 15 residues. The V gene's germline CDR1 is SGHRS and CDR2 YFSETQ. V shed 5 bases and J 10 bases; nucleotides not matched to a gene: 12. The CDR3 loop reads CASSPEDRDRSPLHF. DNA for the CDR3: TGCGCCAGCAGTCCGGAAGACAGGGACCGGTCACCCCTCCACTTT.

This clonotype was found a few times. As DNA, the CDR3 is TGCGCCAGCACCCGGACAGGGACCTACGAGCAGTACTTC. It yields the protein CASTRTGTYEQYF. The rearrangement links TRBV5-1 to TRBJ2-7; 8 bases are shared with TRBD1. CDR1 SGHRS and CDR2 YFSETQ come from the germline V gene. The CDR3 sequence is 13 residues long. V was clipped by 6 bases and J by 2 bases; unmatched bases: 4.

In this sample, this clonotype turned up many times. The chain links TRBV7-9 to TRBJ2-7; either TRBD1 or TRBD2 may supply D (5 bases each). The CDR3 covers 17 residues. With 3 bases removed from V and 1 base from J, the gap between germline ends came to 19 bases. CDR1 is SEHNR and CDR2 is FQNEAQ in the germline V gene (reference sequence). CDR3 sequence: CASSFRGDRAGSYEQYF. CDR3 coding DNA: TGTGCCAGCAGCTTCCGTGGGGACCGGGCGGGTTCCTACGAGCAGTACTTC.

The V and J genes are TRBV7-2 and TRBJ2-5; D may be TRBD1 (6 bases). Per the germline V gene, CDR1 is SGHTA and CDR2 is FQGNSA. The V gene lost 7 bases and the J gene lost 2 bases, with 20 bases spanning the gap. CDR3 size: 16 residues. The CDR3 sequence is CASNLQRGRGQETQYF. The CDR3 coding sequence is TGTGCCAGCAACCTCCAACGGGGCAGGGGACAAGAGACCCAGTACTTC. The whole variable domain, filled in from reference TRBV7-2 and TRBJ2-5, reads GAGVSQSPSNKVTEKGKDVELRCDPISGHTALYWYRQSLGQGLEFLIYFQGNSAPDKSGLPSDRFSAERTGGSVSTLTIQRTQQEDSAVYLCASNLQRGRGQETQYFGPGTRLLVL.

This clonotype appeared many times. The rearrangement uses TRBV7-8 and TRBJ2-7; tentative D call: TRBD2 (5 bases). Trimming left V 3 bases short and J 3 bases short, with 18 bases between. The CDR3 has 16 amino acids. Germline CDR1 and CDR2: SGHVS and FQNEAQ. Written as DNA, the CDR3 is TGTGCCAGCAGCTTTTTACCCGGCGGAGGAATCTACGAGCAGTACTTC. This translates into CASSFLPGGGIYEQYF.

The gene calls are TRBV27 and TRBJ2-3; TRBD2 aligns across 11 bases. The CDR3 contains 15 residues. From germline, CDR1 is MNHEY and CDR2 SMNVEV (reference sequence). The V and J ends lost 4 bases and 4 bases, in that order; junction bases with no gene match: 4. This CDR3 reads CASSSPSGRSDTQYF. CDR3 sequence (DNA): TGTGCCAGCAGTTCGCCTAGCGGGAGGTCAGATACGCAGTATTTT.

At least ten counts were recorded for this clonotype. The gene calls are TRBV5-1 and TRBJ2-5; TRBD1 is a possible D gene (5 bases). The CDR3 has 15 amino acids. Germline CDR1 reads SGHRS; CDR2 reads YFSETQ. The ends were cut back, 1 base at V and 0 bases at J, with 10 bases in the middle. CDR3: CASSLSDSDQETQYF. CDR3 in DNA: TGCGCCAGCAGCTTGTCTGACAGCGACCAAGAGACCCAGTACTTC.

This rearrangement joins TRBV5-1 to TRBJ2-5; the D gene is possibly TRBD1 (6 bases). The CDR3 has 14 residues. Germline V gene data show CDR1 as SGHRS and CDR2 as YFSETQ. Deletions cut 0 bases from V and 2 bases from J, with 8 bases between. CDR3 protein: CASSLGGQQETQYF. In DNA, the CDR3 is TGCGCCAGCAGCTTGGGAGGACAGCAAGAGACCCAGTACTTC. Variable domain in full (rest from reference TRBV5-1 and TRBJ2-5): KAGVTQTPRYLIKTRGQQVTLSCSPISGHRSVSWYQQTPGQGLQFLFEYFSETQRNKGNFPGRFSGRQFSNSRSEMNVSTLELGDSALYLCASSLGGQQETQYFGPGTRLLVL.

This clonotype was picked up a small number of times. The V and J genes are TRBV29-1 and TRBJ2-7; TRBD2 matches at 7 bases. The germline V gene encodes CDR1 SQVTM and CDR2 ANQGSEA. This CDR3 spans 12 amino acids. J gave up 3 bases and V 3 bases, and 2 bases lay outside the gene matches. The CDR3 here is CSVEASGYEQYF. CDR3 coding DNA: TGCAGCGTTGAGGCTAGCGGCTACGAGCAGTACTTC.

This clonotype was observed a handful of times. J is TRBJ2-3 and V is TRBV20-1, with TRBD2 as a possible D gene (5 bases). The CDR3 totals 11 residues. V gave up 6 bases and J gave up 2 bases, with 6 bases separating them. Looked up from germline, CDR1 is DFQATT and CDR2 is SNEGSKA (reference sequence). Here the CDR3 DNA reads TGCAGTGCGCGGGCCACAGATACGCAGTATTTT. Translated, it gives CSARATDTQYF.

In this sample, this clonotype turned up many times. The chain recombines TRBV10-3 with TRBJ2-3, with TRBD2 matching 9 bases. The CDR3 is 14 residues long. Germline V gene sequence: CDR1 ENHRY, CDR2 SYGVKD. J lost 0 bases, V lost 10 bases, and 5 bases had no gene match. CDR3 DNA sequence: TGTGCCAGTGCTAGCGGGATAAGCACAGATACGCAGTATTTT. This encodes CASASGISTDTQYF.

A note on this clonotype: A read error may produce the germline difference seen at one junction end. The chain recombines TRBV28 with TRBJ2-6; D tentatively reads TRBD1 or TRBD2 (5 bases each). The germline CDR1 and CDR2 sequences are MDHEN and SYDVKM. The CDR3 is made up of 14 amino acids. The CDR3 spells CASTDRDGYNGLTF. Written as DNA, the CDR3 is TGTGCCAGCACCGATCGGGACGGATACAACGGCCTGACTTTC.

Ten or more counts support this clonotype. The V gene is TRBV4-1, the J gene TRBJ1-4; weak D call: TRBD1 (5 bases). The CDR3 sequence is 15 residues long. Germline CDR1 MGHRA, CDR2 YSYEKL. V gave up 1 base and J gave up 6 bases, with 12 bases separating them. As DNA, the CDR3 is TGCGCCAGCAGCCAAGTAGGTGGGGCGGATGAAAAACTGTTTTTT. This sequence encodes CASSQVGGADEKLFF.

This clonotype occurred many times. The chain recombines TRBV7-9 with TRBJ2-5; 7 positions agree with TRBD1. Trimming removed 0 bases from V and 5 bases from J; junction bases left unmatched: 12. Germline V gene sequence: CDR1 SEHNR, CDR2 FQNEAQ (reference sequence). This CDR3 contains 17 residues. This CDR3 reads CASSLALTTGVGETQYF. In nucleotides, the CDR3 is TGTGCCAGCAGCTTAGCCCTTACCACAGGGGTCGGGGAGACCCAGTACTTC.

This clonotype was counted a few times. The chain links TRBV6-8 to TRBJ2-7; D perhaps matches TRBD2 (5 bases). Trimming pared 0 bases from V and 3 bases from J, leaving 21 bases between. Germline CDR1 and CDR2: MNHGY and SAAAGT. The CDR3 spans 18 residues. CDR3 loop: CASSYSSHEGAYIYEQYF. The DNA of the CDR3 is TGTGCCAGCAGTTACTCGTCTCATGAGGGAGCTTATATCTACGAGCAGTACTTC.

A few counts support this clonotype. The chain uses TRBV9 and TRBJ2-1, with 12 bases that match TRBD2. The CDR3 runs 17 residues. CDR1 SGDLS and CDR2 YYNGEE come from the germline V gene. Losses at the gene ends were 4 bases for V and 9 bases for J; bases not matched to a gene: 14. Here the CDR3 reads CASSKGLAGYLDGEQFF. CDR3 coding DNA: TGTGCCAGCAGCAAGGGACTAGCGGGTTATCTTGACGGTGAGCAGTTCTTC.

This clonotype has more than one count but fewer than ten. The rearrangement links TRBV6-1 to TRBJ1-5; D is unresolved. Germline V gives CDR1 MNHNS, CDR2 SASEGT. The ends were cut back, 6 bases at V and 4 bases at J, with 13 bases in the middle. The CDR3 extends over 14 amino acids. CDR3 region: CASSKWDGNQPQHF. The DNA for the CDR3 is TGTGCCAGCAGCAAATGGGATGGAAATCAGCCCCAGCATTTT.

The gene calls are TRBV28 and TRBJ1-3; a possible D gene is TRBD1 (6 bases). This CDR3 contains 14 residues. Germline V gives CDR1 MDHEN, CDR2 SYDVKM. The V and J ends lost 3 bases and 2 bases respectively, with 8 bases between them. This CDR3 reads CASSFRGTGNTIYF. The DNA of the CDR3 is TGTGCCAGCAGTTTCAGGGGAACTGGAAACACCATATATTTT.

This clonotype has more than one count but fewer than ten. The chain carries TRBV20-1 and TRBJ1-2, with 10 nucleotides matching TRBD1. This CDR3 has 15 residues. The germline V gene has CDR1 DFQATT and CDR2 SNEGSKA (reference sequence). V shed 2 bases, J shed 4 bases, and the junction held 7 bases outside the gene matches. CDR3 nucleotide sequence: TGCAGTGCTAGACGACAGGGGGCCGGGGTCTATGGCTACACCTTC. It encodes CSARRQGAGVYGYTF.

This clonotype was seen more than once but under ten times. J is TRBJ2-3 and V is TRBV4-3; no clear D gene. Per the germline V gene, CDR1 is LGHNA and CDR2 is YSLEER. V was trimmed by 0 bases and J by 0 bases, leaving 7 bases between them. The CDR3 is 15 residues long. Here the CDR3 reads CASSQDSTSTDTQYF. CDR3 in DNA: TGCGCCAGCAGCCAAGATAGTACCAGCACAGATACGCAGTATTTT.

The chain combines TRBV11-2 with TRBJ2-1; 7 bases are a match to TRBD1. CDR1 and CDR2 from the germline V gene are SGHAT and FQNNGV. The length of the CDR3 is 19 residues. The J segment lost 0 bases and the V segment lost 4 bases, leaving 15 bases of the junction unmatched. The CDR3 DNA reads TGTGCCAGCAGCTCGATGACCGGGACAGTACTGAGCTCCTACAATGAGCAGTTCTTC. It yields the protein CASSSMTGTVLSSYNEQFF.

The table lists this clonotype with a few counts. This chain joins TRBV5-5 and TRBJ1-5; no clear D gene. Germline lookup yields CDR1 SGHKS and CDR2 YYEKEE (reference sequence). This CDR3 comprises 16 residues. Trimming left V 0 bases short and J 0 bases short, with 10 bases between. The CDR3 sequence: CASSLGRIDSNQPQHF. The CDR3 DNA reads TGTGCCAGCAGCTTGGGACGGATAGATAGCAATCAGCCCCAGCATTTT.